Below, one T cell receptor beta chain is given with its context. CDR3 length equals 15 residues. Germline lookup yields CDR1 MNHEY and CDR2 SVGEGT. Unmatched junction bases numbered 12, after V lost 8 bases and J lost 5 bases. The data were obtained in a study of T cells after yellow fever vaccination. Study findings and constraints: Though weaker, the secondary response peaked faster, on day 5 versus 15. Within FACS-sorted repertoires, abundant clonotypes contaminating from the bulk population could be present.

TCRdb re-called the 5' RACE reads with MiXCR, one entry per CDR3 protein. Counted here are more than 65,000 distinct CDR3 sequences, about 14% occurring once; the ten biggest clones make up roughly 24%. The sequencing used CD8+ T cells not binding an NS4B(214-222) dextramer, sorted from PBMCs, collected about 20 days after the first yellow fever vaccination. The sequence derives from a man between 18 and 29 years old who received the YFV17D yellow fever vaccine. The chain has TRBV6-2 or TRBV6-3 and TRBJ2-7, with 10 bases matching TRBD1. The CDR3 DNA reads TGTGCCAGCTCCCTATTTCCGGGACAGGGGAACGAGCAGTACTTC. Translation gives CASSLFPGQGNEQYF.